These 26 T cell receptor beta chains came from one sample sequenced in a study of cytomegalovirus exposure and HLA in healthy donors. The PCR was carried out with 60 Vbeta primers and 13 Jbeta primers. Repertoires were generated with immunoSEQ multiplex PCR, while TCRdb's copy carries only in-frame clones and drops some. This table has around 270,000 clones, about 80% appearing once. Sequencing was carried out using PBMCs. Receptors originate from a girl aged 2-10 years in good health and CMV-seronegative.

The chain recombines TRBV18 with TRBJ2-7, with TRBD1 identical over 7 bases. Germline V gene lookup returns CDR1 KGHSH and CDR2 LQKENI. CDR3 length: 14 amino acids. V trimming: 3 bases; J trimming: 5 bases; junction bases outside the gene matches: 7. The CDR3 coding sequence is TGTGCCAGCTCACCCACGACAGGGTCTAACGAGCAGTACTTC. It codes for CASSPTTGSNEQYF.

CDR3 sequence reads: CASSRETGVSQETQYF. DNA of the CDR3: TGTGCCAGCAGTAGGGAAACGGGAGTGTCGCAAGAGACCCAGTACTTC. This chain uses TRBV14 with TRBJ2-5; possible D gene TRBD2, 6 bases. Germline V gives CDR1 SGHDN, CDR2 FVKESK. Between the trimmed V and J ends, which lost 6 bases and 2 bases, there was a span of 19 bases. The CDR3 is 16 residues long.

The gene calls are TRBV6-5 and TRBJ1-2, with D possibly TRBD1 on 5 matching bases. CDR3 length equals 12 residues. V was clipped by 8 bases and J by 1 base, with 8 bases between them. CDR1 is MNHEY and CDR2 is SVGAGI in the germline V gene. This chain's CDR3 is CASWTSNYGYTF. The CDR3 DNA follows: TGTGCCAGCTGGACAAGTAACTATGGCTACACCTTC.

In its sample, this clone was seen once. This sequence joins TRBV4-2 and TRBJ2-7, with 10 nucleotides matching TRBD2. The germline V gene has CDR1 LGHNA and CDR2 YNFKEQ. With V trimmed by 1 base and J by 5 bases, 2 bases remained unmatched. The length of the CDR3 is 14 residues. The CDR3 nucleotides are TGTGCCAGCAGCCAAGTAAGCGGGGGGGACGAGCAGTACTTC. Its protein is CASSQVSGGDEQYF.

The V call is TRBV9, the J call TRBJ2-4; D possibly corresponds to TRBD2 (6 bases). Per germline, CDR1 SGDLS and CDR2 YYNGEE. V was clipped by 3 bases and J by 1 base, with 8 bases between them. The CDR3 has 14 residues. CDR3 DNA sequence: TGTGCCAGCAGCGCGGGGGATGCCAAAAACATTCAGTACTTC. This encodes CASSAGDAKNIQYF.

The genes are TRBV6-1 and TRBJ1-6; 8 bases fit TRBD1. CDR3 length: 14 residues. Germline CDR1 is MNHNS and CDR2 is SASEGT. With 6 bases clipped from V and 7 bases from J, the junction kept 5 bases outside the gene matches. The chain's CDR3 is CASRDRDRNSPLHF. CDR3 in DNA: TGTGCCAGCAGAGACCGGGACAGGAATTCACCCCTCCACTTT.

This clone has only a few counts. The chain uses TRBV28 and TRBJ2-1, with D possibly matching TRBD2 (6 bases). Trimming removed 4 bases from V and 3 bases from J, with 10 bases in between. The CDR3 is 14 residues long. CDR1 is MDHEN and CDR2 is SYDVKM in the germline V gene. CDR3 DNA sequence: TGTGCCAGCAGTTCCGGGGGTTACTACAATGAGCAGTTCTTC. It translates to CASSSGGYYNEQFF.

This clone was detected only once. This rearrangement joins TRBV5-8 to TRBJ2-5; 9 nucleotides agree with TRBD2. The CDR3 totals 15 residues. J was trimmed by 6 bases and V by 1 base; bases with no gene match: 7. Germline lookup yields CDR1 SGHTS and CDR2 YDEGEE. The CDR3 is CASSLFRGGGKTQYF. The CDR3, as DNA: TGTGCCAGCAGCTTGTTTCGCGGGGGGGGCAAGACCCAGTACTTC.

This clone was recorded only once. V is TRBV11-2 and J is TRBJ1-1, with D tentatively TRBD1 (5 bases). Trimming removed 5 bases at V and 5 bases at J, with 18 bases between. Per germline, CDR1 SGHAT and CDR2 FQNNGV. CDR3 length: 15 residues. The CDR3 protein is CASSSQGHYGTEAFF. CDR3 DNA: TGTGCCAGCAGCAGCCAAGGACACTATGGGACTGAAGCTTTCTTT.

The DNA for the CDR3 is TGTGCCAGCAGTTGGGCGACTAGCGGACAGAGCACAGATACGCAGTATTTT. Residues: CASSWATSGQSTDTQYF. This rearrangement joins TRBV27 to TRBJ2-3, with 9 bases lining up with TRBD2. With 4 bases clipped from V and 0 bases from J, the junction kept 8 bases outside the gene matches. Germline assignment: CDR1 MNHEY and CDR2 SMNVEV (reference sequence). This CDR3 contains 17 residues.

This chain joins TRBV28 and TRBJ2-6; D perhaps matches TRBD1 (5 bases). The CDR3 is made up of 13 amino acids. V was pared by 8 bases and J by 2 bases, with 7 bases between. Germline V CDR1 and CDR2: MDHEN, SYDVKM. The CDR3 loop reads CASQGAGANVLTF. CDR3 coding DNA: TGTGCCAGCCAGGGCGCTGGGGCCAACGTCCTGACTTTC. Filled out from reference TRBV28 and TRBJ2-6, the complete variable domain reads DVKVTQSSRYLVKRTGEKVFLECVQDMDHENMFWYRQDPGLGLRLIYFSYDVKMKEKGDIPEGYSVSREKKERFSLILESASTNQTSMYLCASQGAGANVLTFGAGSRLTVL.

The chain employs TRBV30 and TRBJ2-3, with D possibly TRBD2 on 6 matching bases. V was cut by 5 bases and J by 4 bases, with 7 bases left in between. The CDR3 has 11 amino acids. Germline V CDR1 and CDR2: GTSNPN, SVGIG (reference sequence). The CDR3 loop reads CAWGGSDTQYF. The DNA for the CDR3 is TGTGCCTGGGGGGGGTCAGATACGCAGTATTTT.

This clone was detected only a few times. The gene calls are TRBV10-3 and TRBJ2-3; 13 bases map to TRBD2. Germline V CDR1 and CDR2: ENHRY, SYGVKD. This CDR3 contains 14 residues. V lost 9 bases to trimming and J lost 4 bases; unmatched junction nucleotides: 4. The DNA of the CDR3 is TGTGCCATGGCACTAGCGGGAGGGGCAGATACGCAGTATTTT. It is translated as CAMALAGGADTQYF.

CDR3 DNA sequence: TGTGCCAGCAGTGCTATTTCCCGGGGCACAGATACGCAGTATTTT. Amino acids: CASSAISRGTDTQYF. The V and J genes are TRBV27 and TRBJ2-3; unclear D gene. The V end was cut by 5 bases, the J end by 1 base, with 13 bases between. This CDR3 contains 15 residues. The germline gives CDR1 MNHEY, CDR2 SMNVEV (reference sequence).

The chain uses TRBV18 and TRBJ2-5; 10 positions agree with TRBD2. Germline lookup yields CDR1 KGHSH and CDR2 LQKENI. J gave up 5 bases and V 3 bases, and 12 bases lay outside the gene matches. This CDR3 spans 17 amino acids. CDR3 protein: CASSPKRSLAGVETQYF. The CDR3 DNA reads TGTGCCAGCTCACCGAAAAGGTCGCTAGCGGGAGTGGAGACCCAGTACTTC.

V and J are TRBV7-6 and TRBJ1-6; weak D call: TRBD1 (6 bases). V lost 5 bases and J 5 bases, leaving 16 bases between the germline ends. This CDR3 is 16 amino acids long. The germline V gene has CDR1 SGHVS and CDR2 FNYEAQ. CDR3 loop: CASSRYPRGNNSPLHF. CDR3 bases: TGTGCCAGCAGCCGGTATCCCAGGGGTAATAATTCACCCCTCCACTTT. Supplemented by reference TRBV7-6 and TRBJ1-6, the full variable domain reads GAGVSQSPRYKVTKRGQDVALRCDPISGHVSLYWYRQALGQGPEFLTYFNYEAQQDKSGLPNDRFSAERPEGSISTLTIQRTEQRDSAMYRCASSRYPRGNNSPLHFGNGTRLTVT.

The chain links TRBV7-2 to TRBJ1-4; 9 bases align to TRBD1. Germline-derived CDR1 and CDR2 are SGHTA and FQGNSA. The CDR3 has 15 residues. The trim removed 5 bases at V and 8 bases at J, leaving 9 bases unmatched. The CDR3 spells CASSTDRGRREKLFF. The CDR3 DNA is TGTGCCAGCAGCACGGACAGGGGCCGCCGGGAAAAACTGTTTTTT. Full variable domain (missing parts from reference TRBV7-2 and TRBJ1-4): GAGVSQSPSNKVTEKGKDVELRCDPISGHTALYWYRQSLGQGLEFLIYFQGNSAPDKSGLPSDRFSAERTGGSVSTLTIQRTQQEDSAVYLCASSTDRGRREKLFFGSGTQLSVL.

In its sample, this clone was seen a few times. In DNA, the CDR3 is TGCGCCAGCAACCCAGGGACAGGAGGAGCGGTTACGCAGTATTTT. Translated: CASNPGTGGAVTQYF. The chain employs TRBV4-1 and TRBJ2-3, with 8 bases aligning to TRBD1. The CDR3 sequence is 15 residues long. Germline lookup yields CDR1 MGHRA and CDR2 YSYEKL. V lost 7 bases to trimming and J lost 8 bases; unmatched junction nucleotides: 14.

The V and J genes are TRBV13 and TRBJ2-7; possible D gene TRBD1, 5 bases. In germline, CDR1 is PRHDT, CDR2 FYEKMQ (reference sequence). V was trimmed by 1 base and J by 2 bases, leaving 9 bases between them. The CDR3 totals 14 residues. In DNA form, the CDR3 reads TGTGCCAGCAGCTTAGCAGGGCGACCCTACGAGCAGTACTTC. Residues: CASSLAGRPYEQYF.

This clone was seen only a few times. V gene TRBV7-2 combines with J gene TRBJ1-2; 7 bases match TRBD1. The CDR3 spans 16 residues. Germline loops: CDR1 SGHTA, CDR2 FQGNSA. V lost 4 bases to trimming and J lost 8 bases; unmatched junction nucleotides: 16. The CDR3 loop reads CASSSGTAHVGFGYTF. The CDR3 coding sequence is TGTGCCAGCAGCTCCGGGACAGCCCATGTAGGATTCGGCTACACCTTC.

In this sample, this clone turned up a few times. This chain connects TRBV18 to TRBJ2-4, with TRBD2 as a possible D gene (5 bases). V was shortened by 0 bases and J by 7 bases, with 7 bases between the two germline ends. CDR3 size: 13 residues. Germline CDR1 is KGHSH and CDR2 is LQKENI. CDR3 residues: CASSPPGGNIQYF. CDR3 DNA sequence: TGTGCCAGCTCACCACCGGGCGGGAACATTCAGTACTTC.

The chain combines TRBV19 with TRBJ2-2, with 9 bases matching TRBD2. The germline gives CDR1 LNHDA, CDR2 SQIVND (reference sequence). The ends lost 10 bases at V and 7 bases at J; junction bases unmatched: 7. There are 13 residues in the CDR3. The CDR3 sequence: CATVAGEGGELFF. In DNA form, the CDR3 reads TGTGCCACCGTAGCGGGGGAGGGCGGGGAGCTGTTTTTT.

This rearrangement joins TRBV5-5 to TRBJ2-7; the match to TRBD1 covers 9 bases. The CDR3 length is 15 residues. From germline, CDR1 is SGHKS and CDR2 YYEKEE (reference sequence). The V segment lost 3 bases and the J segment 7 bases; nucleotides outside the gene matches: 11. In nucleotides, the CDR3 is TGTGCCAGCAGCTCCGGACAGGGGAGTTCGGATGAGCAGTACTTC. Its protein product is CASSSGQGSSDEQYF.

The chain links TRBV9 to TRBJ2-7; 12 bases agree with TRBD2. Losses at the gene ends were 5 bases for V and 6 bases for J; bases not matched to a gene: 6. Germline V gene lookup returns CDR1 SGDLS and CDR2 YYNGEE. This CDR3 region has 14 residues. CDR3 in amino acids: CASSDGLAGSEQYF. CDR3 nucleotides: TGTGCCAGCAGTGACGGACTAGCGGGATCCGAGCAGTACTTC. The complete variable domain, with remaining parts taken from reference TRBV9 and TRBJ2-7, reads DSGVTQTPKHLITATGQRVTLRCSPRSGDLSVYWYQQSLDQGLQFLIQYYNGEERAKGNILERFSAQQFPDLHSELNLSSLELGDSALYFCASSDGLAGSEQYFGPGTRLTVT.

J is TRBJ2-3 and V is TRBV5-4, with 7 bases that match TRBD1. The germline V gene has CDR1 SGHNT and CDR2 YYREEE (reference sequence). CDR3 length equals 13 residues. V shed 1 base, J shed 11 bases, and the junction held 7 bases outside the gene matches. In nucleotides, the CDR3 is TGTGCCAGCAGCTTGAGGGGGCAGAGGGAGCAGTATTTT. It codes for CASSLRGQREQYF.

The chain employs TRBV7-9 and TRBJ2-2; TRBD2 matches 9 bases. The V segment lost 5 bases and the J segment 2 bases; nucleotides outside the gene matches: 9. Germline V gives CDR1 SEHNR, CDR2 FQNEAQ (reference sequence). The CDR3 runs to 17 residues. The CDR3 protein is CASSKSGGISNTGELFF. In nucleotides, the CDR3 is TGTGCCAGCAGCAAGAGCGGGGGGATCTCCAACACCGGGGAGCTGTTTTTT. Filled out from reference TRBV7-9 and TRBJ2-2, the complete variable domain reads DTGVSQNPRHKITKRGQNVTFRCDPISEHNRLYWYRQTLGQGPEFLTYFQNEAQLEKSRLLSDRFSAERPKGSFSTLEIQRTEQGDSAMYLCASSKSGGISNTGELFFGEGSRLTVL.